Shown below are 26 T cell receptor beta chains from a single sample sequenced in a study of T cell repertoires in cytomegalovirus infection (dated by TCRdb to the late 2010s). Their antigen targets remain unknown. Sample treatment or condition, as interpreted from the label and publication: in vitro stimulation with specific CMV peptide epitopes to enrich CMV-specific T cells. Instrument used: Illumina HiSeq 1500. TCRdb itself trimmed the public reads at Q25 with fastp, ran MiXCR and retained productive beta chains. Rows matching on CDR3 protein sequence are summarized as one entry with the most common DNA and genes. The sample profile shows just under 500,000 distinct CDR3 sequences; around 35% of them were found once. The top ten constitute roughly a sixth of the sample. Here the sequenced sample was cultured PBMCs, taken from culture after CMV antigen stimulation. These TCRs come from a human donor in good health (CMV status not recorded). Some clones in this sample may be carry-over from other donors' samples.

This clonotype has more than one count but fewer than ten. CDR3 sequence: CASRPQGGGEKLFF. The DNA of the CDR3 is TGTGCCAGCAGGCCACAGGGGGGAGGCGAAAAACTGTTTTTT. This chain links TRBV7-2 with TRBJ1-4, with 8 bases matching TRBD1. Germline V gene lookup returns CDR1 SGHTA and CDR2 FQGNSA. V trimming: 6 bases; J trimming: 8 bases; junction bases outside the gene matches: 8. CDR3 size: 14 residues.

This clonotype occurred a few times. The rearrangement uses TRBV27 and TRBJ2-3; D is ambiguous. This CDR3 comprises 14 residues. Germline V CDR1 and CDR2: MNHEY, SMNVEV (reference sequence). Trimming stripped 3 bases from V and 3 bases from J, with 10 bases between. DNA of the CDR3: TGTGCCAGCAGTTTGCCCGACAAAACAGATACGCAGTATTTT. Translation: CASSLPDKTDTQYF.

There are many counts of this clonotype. The chain recombines TRBV7-2 with TRBJ2-3; D is perhaps TRBD1 or TRBD2 (5 bases each). Germline lookup yields CDR1 SGHTA and CDR2 FQGNSA. CDR3 size: 16 residues. Trimming removed 5 bases from V and 8 bases from J, with 23 bases in between. The CDR3 here is CASSPRVVGVPGTQYF. The CDR3 DNA is TGTGCCAGCAGCCCCAGGGTAGTGGGAGTCCCGGGTACGCAGTATTTT. The full variable domain, with the rest looked up from reference TRBV7-2 and TRBJ2-3, is GAGVSQSPSNKVTEKGKDVELRCDPISGHTALYWYRQSLGQGLEFLIYFQGNSAPDKSGLPSDRFSAERTGGSVSTLTIQRTQQEDSAVYLCASSPRVVGVPGTQYFGPGTRLTVL.

This chain connects TRBV12-3 or TRBV12-4 to TRBJ2-2; D ambiguous. The CDR3 loop spans 15 amino acids. V dropped 0 bases and J dropped 7 bases, with 12 bases sitting between them. CDR3 amino acids: CASSLAPTVGGELFF. The CDR3 DNA reads as TGTGCCAGCAGTTTAGCTCCAACGGTGGGCGGGGAGCTGTTTTTT.

CDR3 DNA: TGTGCCAGCAGTATGACAGGGCCGGATTCAAAAGCTTTCTTT. Its translation: CASSMTGPDSKAFF. The chain has TRBV27 and TRBJ1-1; 7 nucleotides align to TRBD1. V shed 5 bases and J 9 bases; nucleotides not matched to a gene: 12. The germline V gene encodes CDR1 MNHEY and CDR2 SMNVEV (reference sequence). This CDR3 region has 14 residues.

This clonotype occurred once. The chain is built from TRBV20-1 and TRBJ2-5; 7 bases are shared with TRBD1. The CDR3 sequence is 13 residues long. Trimming at V came to 6 bases and at J to 5 bases, leaving 9 bases not matched to a gene. Germline CDR1 DFQATT, CDR2 SNEGSKA (reference sequence). CDR3 region: CSAWLDREETQYF. CDR3 bases: TGCAGTGCATGGCTTGACAGGGAGGAGACCCAGTACTTC.

This clonotype was detected a few times. V and J are TRBV15 and TRBJ2-7, with D possibly TRBD1 on 6 matching bases. The CDR3 spans 19 residues. Trimming took off 2 bases at V and 0 bases at J, with 23 bases between the two ends. The germline V gene encodes CDR1 LNHNV and CDR2 YYDKDF (reference sequence). This chain's CDR3 is CATSRFGSPQGGRSYEQYV. The CDR3 bases are TGTGCCACCAGCAGATTCGGATCCCCACAGGGCGGTCGCTCCTACGAGCAGTACGTC.

The V call is TRBV6-6, the J call TRBJ2-5; D is undetermined. The CDR3 runs 16 residues. Germline values: CDR1 MNHNY, CDR2 SVGAGI (reference sequence). With 0 bases removed from V and 5 bases from J, the gap between germline ends came to 16 bases. CDR3 DNA: TGTGCCAGCAGTTACTCGAAGCATTTGGGTGGGGAGACCCAGTACTTC. This gives the protein CASSYSKHLGGETQYF.

This clonotype was recorded many times. The chain employs TRBV7-2 and TRBJ2-1, with TRBD2 matching over 10 bases. CDR1 is SGHTA and CDR2 is FQGNSA in the germline V gene. The V and J ends lost 5 bases and 6 bases, in that order; junction bases with no gene match: 7. The CDR3 has 15 amino acids. In DNA form, the CDR3 reads TGTGCCAGCAGCACCCCGTCTAGCGGGGGCAATGAGCAGTTCTTC. Protein: CASSTPSSGGNEQFF.

The chain couples TRBV6-6 to TRBJ2-7; 8 positions agree with TRBD1. Losses at the gene ends were 0 bases for V and 3 bases for J; bases not matched to a gene: 4. Germline V gene sequence: CDR1 MNHNY, CDR2 SVGAGI (reference sequence). CDR3 length equals 15 residues. CDR3 nucleotide sequence: TGTGCCAGCAGTTACTCGGGGACAGGCGGCTACGAGCAGTACTTC. The encoded protein is CASSYSGTGGYEQYF.

The chain combines TRBV11-2 with TRBJ1-5; 8 nucleotides agree with TRBD1. This CDR3 is built from 16 residues. The germline CDR1 and CDR2 sequences are SGHAT and FQNNGV. With 5 bases clipped from V and 5 bases from J, the junction kept 11 bases outside the gene matches. Here the CDR3 reads CASSPRQGAKDQPQHF. The CDR3 coding sequence is TGTGCCAGCAGCCCCCGGCAGGGGGCGAAGGATCAGCCCCAGCATTTT.

This clonotype was seen ten or more times. The chain carries TRBV7-2 and TRBJ2-7, with unresolved D. The CDR3 is 14 residues long. The V gene lost 3 bases and the J gene lost 0 bases, with 9 bases spanning the gap. CDR1 and CDR2 (germline): SGHTA, FQGNSA. The CDR3 loop reads CASSLEGFSYEQYF. CDR3 DNA sequence: TGTGCCAGCAGCTTGGAAGGATTCTCCTACGAGCAGTACTTC.

This clonotype has just a few counts. V usage is TRBV20-1 and J usage is TRBJ1-1; 9 bases are shared with TRBD1. The trim removed 0 bases at V and 3 bases at J, leaving 2 bases unmatched. The germline V gene encodes CDR1 DFQATT and CDR2 SNEGSKA (reference sequence). This CDR3 is built from 14 residues. CDR3: CSARDHRGHTEAFF. Here the CDR3 DNA reads TGCAGTGCTAGAGACCACAGGGGGCACACTGAAGCTTTCTTT.

The chain is built from TRBV5-1 and TRBJ1-6; D call uncertain. Trimming removed 0 bases at V and 7 bases at J, with 14 bases between. In germline, CDR1 is SGHRS, CDR2 YFSETQ. This CDR3 comprises 16 residues. This CDR3 reads CASSLAEAGWNSPLHF. The CDR3 DNA reads TGCGCCAGCAGCTTGGCAGAGGCTGGTTGGAATTCACCCCTCCACTTT.

V usage is TRBV7-6 and J usage is TRBJ1-1, with 8 nucleotides matching TRBD1. Germline CDR1 is SGHVS and CDR2 is FNYEAQ. After removal of 6 bases from V and 4 bases from J, the junction contained 10 bases not matched to a gene. The CDR3 runs 15 residues. The CDR3 nucleotides are TGTGCCAGCAGGAAAGTGGACAGGGTTGGCACTGAAGCTTTCTTT. Amino acids: CASRKVDRVGTEAFF. The full variable domain, in which reference TRBV7-6 and TRBJ1-1 provide the parts outside the CDR3, is GAGVSQSPRYKVTKRGQDVALRCDPISGHVSLYWYRQALGQGPEFLTYFNYEAQQDKSGLPNDRFSAERPEGSISTLTIQRTEQRDSAMYRCASRKVDRVGTEAFFGQGTRLTVV.

This clonotype was counted only a few times. This chain joins TRBV7-9 and TRBJ2-3; 13 bases fit TRBD2. The trim removed 5 bases at V and 5 bases at J, leaving 7 bases unmatched. CDR1 SEHNR and CDR2 FQNEAQ come from the germline V gene (reference sequence). The length of the CDR3 is 16 residues. DNA for the CDR3: TGTGCCAGCAGCCCTGCTGGGACTAGCGGGAAAGATACGCAGTATTTT. Protein: CASSPAGTSGKDTQYF. The whole variable domain, filled in from reference TRBV7-9 and TRBJ2-3, reads DTGVSQNPRHKITKRGQNVTFRCDPISEHNRLYWYRQTLGQGPEFLTYFQNEAQLEKSRLLSDRFSAERPKGSFSTLEIQRTEQGDSAMYLCASSPAGTSGKDTQYFGPGTRLTVL.

This clonotype was counted only a few times. The genes are TRBV28 and TRBJ2-5, with 11 positions matching TRBD2. Germline lookup yields CDR1 MDHEN and CDR2 SYDVKM. This CDR3 comprises 15 residues. The V gene end was trimmed by 6 bases and the J gene end by 4 bases; junction bases not matched to a gene: 7. CDR3: CASSTLAGVLETQYF. The CDR3 bases are TGTGCCAGCAGCACACTAGCGGGAGTTCTAGAGACCCAGTACTTC.

The V gene is TRBV11-2, the J gene TRBJ1-5; D is unclear. Between the trimmed V and J ends, which lost 2 bases and 2 bases, there was a span of 10 bases. The CDR3 spans 15 residues. Germline V gives CDR1 SGHAT, CDR2 FQNNGV. CDR3 in amino acids: CASSLQDGRNQPQHF. The CDR3 coding sequence is TGTGCCAGCAGCTTACAAGACGGACGCAATCAGCCCCAGCATTTT.

The chain recombines TRBV12-3 or TRBV12-4 with TRBJ2-5; a weak D match, TRBD2 (6 bases). Trimming left V 1 base short and J 4 bases short, with 10 bases between. This CDR3 region has 14 residues. CDR3 nucleotides: TGTGCCAGCAGTTTAGTGGAGGGTTCAGAGACCCAGTACTTC. This sequence encodes CASSLVEGSETQYF.

This clonotype was counted a few times. This sequence may be a read error, since a much larger clone differs from it by one base. J is TRBJ2-1 and V is TRBV4-1; 10 positions agree with TRBD2. V was clipped by 1 base and J by 0 bases; unmatched bases: 0. Germline assignment: CDR1 MGHRA and CDR2 YSYEKL. The CDR3 totals 16 residues. CDR3 residues: CASSQASGSSYNEQFF. CDR3 nucleotides: TGCGCCAGCAGCCAAGCTAGCGGGAGCTCCTACAATGAGCAGTTCTTC.

The chain carries TRBV20-1 and TRBJ1-5; D possibly corresponds to TRBD1 (5 bases). Germline CDR1 and CDR2: DFQATT and SNEGSKA (reference sequence). The CDR3 is 12 amino acids. V lost 6 bases, J lost 7 bases, and 13 bases lay in between. CDR3 amino acids: CSARGRVQPQHF. The CDR3 region has the DNA TGCAGTGCAAGGGGCAGGGTCCAGCCCCAGCATTTT.

The V gene is TRBV19, the J gene TRBJ1-1; tentative D call: TRBD1 (6 bases). This CDR3 comprises 14 residues. Germline V gene lookup returns CDR1 LNHDA and CDR2 SQIVND (reference sequence). V lost 5 bases and J 1 base, leaving 11 bases between the germline ends. CDR3 in amino acids: CASSGGHANTEAFF. The CDR3 DNA is TGTGCCAGTAGTGGGGGACACGCGAACACTGAAGCTTTCTTT.

The chain couples TRBV7-2 to TRBJ2-7, with TRBD2 as a possible D gene (5 bases). CDR1 and CDR2 (germline): SGHTA, FQGNSA. V was trimmed by 3 bases and J by 1 base, leaving 10 bases between them. The CDR3 has 14 residues. The CDR3 reads CASSFWTQSYEQYF. As DNA, the CDR3 is TGTGCCAGCAGCTTCTGGACTCAGTCCTACGAGCAGTACTTC.

This clonotype was detected ten times or more. The V gene is TRBV7-2, the J gene TRBJ2-1; D ambiguous. The V gene's germline CDR1 is SGHTA and CDR2 FQGNSA. V was shortened by 1 base and J by 2 bases, with 9 bases between the two germline ends. This CDR3 is 15 amino acids long. This CDR3 reads CASSLGWATYNEQFF. CDR3 nucleotide sequence: TGTGCCAGCAGCTTAGGGTGGGCTACCTACAATGAGCAGTTCTTC.

This clonotype was recorded at least ten times. The chain combines TRBV7-8 with TRBJ2-7; D is undetermined. The length of the CDR3 is 16 residues. Germline values: CDR1 SGHVS, CDR2 FQNEAQ. The V gene lost 1 base and the J gene lost 3 bases, with 16 bases spanning the gap. The DNA for the CDR3 is TGTGCCAGCAGCTTAGTGACCAGGCCCAGGTACTACGAGCAGTACTTC. Translating gives CASSLVTRPRYYEQYF.

The chain joins TRBV5-8 to TRBJ2-2, with 9 bases that match TRBD1. Germline CDR1 reads SGHTS; CDR2 reads YDEGEE. J gave up 6 bases and V 6 bases, and 12 bases lay outside the gene matches. CDR3 size: 16 residues. CDR3 coding DNA: TGTGCCAGCACCAGAAGGACAGGGGCCAGGCCCGGGGAGCTGTTTTTT. It translates to CASTRRTGARPGELFF.